This T cell receptor beta chain was identified during a study of OX40 agonist ivuxolimab in advanced cancers. About the study: People who had prior anti-PD-1, anti-PD-L1 or anti-CTLA-4 therapy could take part, and under 50% had some. Study-wide findings and caveats: Both blood CD4+ and CD8+ T cells showed clonal growth by week 6 at 0.1 to 3.0 mg/kg.

On this clone itself: Its antigen is not identified.

V shed 5 bases and J shed 0 bases, with 13 bases lying between them. This CDR3 region has 15 residues. Germline CDR1 MNHEY, CDR2 SMNVEV (reference sequence). Peripheral blood came from all dose cohorts at three timepoints. Sequencing used immunoSEQ multiplex PCR; TCRdb keeps in-frame clones, though not all of them. The sample lists approximately 100,000 clones, 90% occurring once. The material sequenced was CD4+ or CD8+ T cells sorted from blood, taken in a trial of the OX40 agonist ivuxolimab. The receptor comes from an adult with an advanced solid tumor such as melanoma, head and neck, liver or kidney cancer. The rearrangement links TRBV27 to TRBJ1-2, with TRBD1 as a possible D gene (6 bases). The CDR3 loop reads CASSPTGVANYGYTF. The CDR3 DNA reads as TGTGCCAGCAGTCCGACAGGAGTAGCTAACTATGGCTACACCTTC.